What follows are 6 T cell receptor beta chains derived from one specimen sequenced in a study of T cell responses to AZD1222 COVID-19 vaccine. Generated by immunoSEQ multiplex PCR, the TCRdb table keeps only in-frame clones and is missing some. This sample has about 48,000 clones, with 86% found just once. Sequenced here: peripheral blood, sampled 28 days after the second AZD1222 dose. The receptors here all came from an adult who received the AZD1222 COVID-19 vaccine.

V and J are TRBV10-3 and TRBJ1-3; the D gene is possibly TRBD1 (5 bases). Per germline, CDR1 ENHRY and CDR2 SYGVKD. Trimming removed 1 base at V and 3 bases at J, with 13 bases between. This CDR3 spans 16 amino acids. The CDR3 loop is CAISELGTDGGNTIYF. The CDR3 nucleotides read TGTGCCATCAGTGAGTTGGGGACCGACGGTGGAAACACCATATATTTT.

This sequence joins TRBV28 and TRBJ2-3; D perhaps matches TRBD2 (5 bases). Germline CDR1 is MDHEN and CDR2 is SYDVKM. V shed 6 bases and J shed 4 bases, with 11 bases lying between them. The CDR3 is made up of 13 amino acids. The CDR3 nucleotides read TGTGCCAGCAGCTCCGGGGTTTCAGATACGCAGTATTTT. Protein product: CASSSGVSDTQYF.

This chain uses TRBV28 with TRBJ2-6, with 7 positions matching TRBD1. This CDR3 is 16 amino acids long. The V gene end was trimmed by 2 bases and the J gene end by 4 bases; junction bases not matched to a gene: 5. The germline gives CDR1 MDHEN, CDR2 SYDVKM. CDR3 DNA: TGTGCCAGCAGTTTAGAGGGGGCGCAGGGGGCCAACGTCCTGACTTTC. Translation gives CASSLEGAQGANVLTF.

The genes are TRBV10-3 and TRBJ2-1; TRBD2 matches 14 bases. This CDR3 spans 16 amino acids. V trimming: 6 bases; J trimming: 5 bases; junction bases outside the gene matches: 6. Germline V gene sequence: CDR1 ENHRY, CDR2 SYGVKD. The CDR3 DNA reads TGTGCCATCAGGCCCGGGACTAGCGGGAGTGACAATGAGCAGTTCTTC. Amino acids: CAIRPGTSGSDNEQFF.

The genes are TRBV5-1 and TRBJ2-5, with 16 bases fitting TRBD2. CDR1 is SGHRS and CDR2 is YFSETQ in the germline V gene. The V gene end was trimmed by 4 bases and the J gene end by 3 bases; junction bases not matched to a gene: 6. The CDR3 extends over 17 amino acids. DNA of the CDR3: TGCGCCAGCAGCCTGGGACTAGCGGGAGGGCTTAAAGAGACCCAGTACTTC. Translating it yields CASSLGLAGGLKETQYF. The variable domain in full, completed from reference TRBV5-1 and TRBJ2-5, reads KAGVTQTPRYLIKTRGQQVTLSCSPISGHRSVSWYQQTPGQGLQFLFEYFSETQRNKGNFPGRFSGRQFSNSRSEMNVSTLELGDSALYLCASSLGLAGGLKETQYFGPGTRLLVL.

J is TRBJ2-3 and V is TRBV7-3, with D maybe TRBD2 (6 bases). CDR1 SGHTA and CDR2 FQGTGA come from the germline V gene. V lost 5 bases to trimming and J lost 1 base, with 13 bases between them. The CDR3 runs 15 residues. This CDR3 reads CASSPGTPRTDTQYF. The CDR3 DNA sequence: TGTGCCAGCAGCCCAGGGACTCCTCGCACAGATACGCAGTATTTT.